Described below is a single TCR beta chain sequence and its context. The data stem from a study of blood T cell repertoires in COVID-19. Study-level background: PBMCs, B-cell-depleted T cells, or T cells were the source of the cDNA or gDNA that made up the material.

Libraries were prepared by immunoSEQ multiplex PCR; TCRdb keeps only in-frame clonotypes and omits some of them. The sample carries approximately 230,000 clones, just over 85% recorded once. The V segment lost 6 bases and the J segment 2 bases; nucleotides outside the gene matches: 8. CDR3 size: 15 residues. The germline V gene encodes CDR1 MGHDK and CDR2 SYGVNS. This TCR was recovered from a man at least 80 years old with acute or convalescent COVID-19. Sequenced input: peripheral blood. The V gene is TRBV25-1, the J gene TRBJ2-7; 9 bases are a match to TRBD2. CDR3 sequence (DNA): TGTGCCAGCAGCCTTAGCGGGAGAACTGCCTACGAGCAGTACTTC. Protein sequence: CASSLSGRTAYEQYF.